The 12 T cell receptor beta chains in this list originate from one sample, sequenced in a study of blood T cell repertoires in COVID-19. The data were produced by immunoSEQ multiplex PCR, yet TCRdb's version contains in-frame clones alone and is incomplete. The sample shows some 130,000 clones, roughly 80% of them seen only once. Sequenced sample: peripheral blood. These receptors came from a man aged 55 to 70 who had recovered from COVID-19.

This sequence joins TRBV6-4 and TRBJ2-2; weak D call: TRBD1 (6 bases). Germline-derived CDR1 and CDR2 are MRHNA and SNTAGT. V was pared by 2 bases and J by 6 bases, with 10 bases between. The CDR3 totals 14 residues. The chain's CDR3 is CASSDGRGAGELFF. Here the CDR3 DNA reads TGTGCCAGCAGTGACGGCAGGGGAGCCGGGGAGCTGTTTTTT.

V gene TRBV15 combines with J gene TRBJ2-5, with D possibly matching TRBD1 (5 bases). This CDR3 region has 14 residues. V gave up 3 bases and J gave up 5 bases, with 13 bases separating them. In germline, CDR1 is LNHNV, CDR2 YYDKDF (reference sequence). CDR3: CATSSADSRETQYF. The CDR3 nucleotides are TGTGCCACCAGCAGCGCTGACAGCCGGGAGACCCAGTACTTC.

The rearrangement links TRBV6-5 to TRBJ2-7; TRBD1 agrees at 7 bases. This CDR3 is built from 15 residues. Losses at the gene ends were 2 bases for V and 2 bases for J; bases not matched to a gene: 6. The germline gives CDR1 MNHEY, CDR2 SVGAGI. CDR3 protein: CASSYAPGGTYEQYF. Here the CDR3 DNA reads TGTGCCAGCAGTTACGCGCCAGGGGGAACCTACGAGCAGTACTTC.

The CDR3 here is CASSLRTGVTDTQYF. In DNA, the CDR3 is TGTGCCAGCAGCTTGAGGACAGGGGTGACAGATACGCAGTATTTT. The chain uses TRBV11-2 and TRBJ2-3; 9 nucleotides agree with TRBD1. Germline V lookup: CDR1 SGHAT, CDR2 FQNNGV. The CDR3 runs 15 residues. The ends lost 3 bases at V and 3 bases at J; junction bases unmatched: 4. Together with reference TRBV11-2 and TRBJ2-3, the CDR3 gives the full variable domain: EAGVAQSPRYKIIEKRQSVAFWCNPISGHATLYWYQQILGQGPKLLIQFQNNGVVDDSQLPKDRFSAERLKGVDSTLKIQPAKLEDSAVYLCASSLRTGVTDTQYFGPGTRLTVL.

The genes are TRBV12-3 or TRBV12-4 and TRBJ1-1; D unclear. This CDR3 comprises 13 residues. The V gene lost 2 bases and the J gene lost 0 bases, with 4 bases spanning the gap. CDR3 protein: CASSLSVNTEAFF. In nucleotides, the CDR3 is TGTGCCAGCAGTTTATCCGTGAACACTGAAGCTTTCTTT.

This chain connects TRBV4-2 to TRBJ2-5; 9 positions agree with TRBD2. The germline CDR1 and CDR2 sequences are LGHNA and YNFKEQ. This CDR3 contains 16 residues. V lost 1 base and J lost 5; bases outside the gene matches: 8. Here the CDR3 reads CASSQGNSGSSETQYF. In DNA form, the CDR3 reads TGTGCCAGCAGCCAAGGGAATAGCGGGAGCAGTGAGACCCAGTACTTC.

The chain couples TRBV3-1 (or the pseudogene TRBV3-2) to TRBJ2-3; 8 bases are a match to TRBD2. The J segment lost 6 bases and the V segment lost 1 base, leaving 6 bases of the junction unmatched. CDR1 is LGHDT and CDR2 is YNNKEL in the germline V gene (reference sequence). This CDR3 has 15 amino acids. The CDR3 loop reads CASSQAGTSGDTQYF. The CDR3 DNA sequence: TGTGCCAGCAGCCAAGCAGGGACTAGTGGGGATACGCAGTATTTT.

As regards this clone: This specimen includes other DNA sequences encoding the same CDR3. V usage is TRBV5-3 and J usage is TRBJ1-2; 7 bases are shared with TRBD1. TRBV5-3 is filed as an ORF, its function uncertain. The trim removed 5 bases at V and 5 bases at J, leaving 9 bases unmatched. This CDR3 is 14 amino acids long. This chain's CDR3 is CARRGQGGLYGYTF. In nucleotides, the CDR3 is TGTGCCAGAAGGGGTCAGGGGGGCTTGTATGGCTACACCTTC.

This chain uses TRBV23-1 with TRBJ2-2; D gene ambiguous. TRBV23-1 is sorted into the ORF group, with uncertain function. Trimming shortened V by 8 bases and J by 1 base, and 8 bases separated the two germline ends. There are 13 residues in the CDR3. CDR3 bases: TGCGCCAGCGTCAGCGAGAACACCGGGGAGCTGTTTTTT. Translating gives CASVSENTGELFF.

This clone appeared a single time. The chain carries TRBV6-5 and TRBJ2-7; 10 bases agree with TRBD2. The CDR3 has 15 residues. Unmatched junction bases numbered 6, after V lost 5 bases and J lost 2 bases. The V gene's germline CDR1 is MNHEY and CDR2 SVGAGI. In DNA, the CDR3 is TGTGCCAGCAGTACTGGGACTAGCGAAACCTACGAGCAGTACTTC. Its protein is CASSTGTSETYEQYF.

This clone appeared once. This chain uses TRBV7-8 with TRBJ2-2, with 8 bases matching TRBD1. The germline gives CDR1 SGHVS, CDR2 FQNEAQ. V shed 5 bases and J 5 bases; nucleotides not matched to a gene: 4. The CDR3 totals 14 residues. The CDR3 region has the DNA TGTGCCAGCAGCCTCGGACAGGGAACCGGGGAGCTGTTTTTT. Its protein is CASSLGQGTGELFF.

Here the CDR3 reads CASSLQSSTGNTIYF. In DNA form, the CDR3 reads TGTGCCAGCAGCCTACAGTCGTCGACAGGAAACACCATATATTTT. This chain links TRBV7-2 with TRBJ1-3; D remains ambiguous. CDR1 and CDR2 (germline): SGHTA, FQGNSA. This CDR3 has 15 residues. Trimming stripped 5 bases from V and 4 bases from J, with 15 bases between. The full variable domain, completed using reference TRBV7-2 and TRBJ1-3, is GAGVSQSPSNKVTEKGKDVELRCDPISGHTALYWYRQSLGQGLEFLIYFQGNSAPDKSGLPSDRFSAERTGGSVSTLTIQRTQQEDSAVYLCASSLQSSTGNTIYFGEGSWLTVV.